Each of the 26 T cell receptor beta chains below was sequenced from the same sample in a study of blood T cell repertoires in COVID-19. Using immunoSEQ multiplex PCR, the repertoire was profiled, and TCRdb retains in-frame clones only, with some absent. Of around 19,000 clones listed, roughly 89% are singletons. The sequenced sample consisted of peripheral blood. Receptor source: a human donor in a cohort sampled during active COVID-19.

This sequence joins TRBV5-1 and TRBJ1-6, with D perhaps TRBD1 (6 bases). The length of the CDR3 is 15 residues. Trimming removed 2 bases from V and 10 bases from J, with 16 bases in between. CDR1 and CDR2 (germline): SGHRS, YFSETQ. As DNA, the CDR3 is TGCGCCAGCAGCTTAGCAGGGGTATGGTACTCACCCCTCCACTTT. Translated: CASSLAGVWYSPLHF.

The J gene is TRBJ1-6, the V gene TRBV18; no clear D gene. Germline CDR1 KGHSH, CDR2 LQKENI. The V gene lost 0 bases and the J gene lost 7 bases, with 4 bases spanning the gap. This CDR3 spans 13 amino acids. The CDR3 region is CASSPPLNSPLHF. The CDR3 coding sequence is TGTGCCAGCTCACCACCCCTAAATTCACCCCTCCACTTT.

This clone is medium-sized in the sample. The chain employs TRBV5-1 and TRBJ1-1; TRBD1 agrees at 9 bases. J was trimmed by 2 bases and V by 5 bases; bases with no gene match: 13. CDR3 length equals 17 residues. Germline values: CDR1 SGHRS, CDR2 YFSETQ. DNA for the CDR3: TGCGCCAGCAGTTGGGAGGGAGTACAGGGGGCTAACACTGAAGCTTTCTTT. Protein: CASSWEGVQGANTEAFF.

The chain has TRBV15 and TRBJ2-1; 7 nucleotides line up with TRBD2. The CDR3 is made up of 17 amino acids. The germline V gene encodes CDR1 LNHNV and CDR2 YYDKDF (reference sequence). The ends lost 0 bases at V and 3 bases at J; junction bases unmatched: 8. CDR3 in amino acids: CATSRDLGGGVYNEQFF. The CDR3 region has the DNA TGTGCCACCAGCAGAGATCTGGGGGGGGGAGTCTACAATGAGCAGTTCTTC.

This chain joins TRBV9 and TRBJ2-2; 13 nucleotides match TRBD2. Germline V gives CDR1 SGDLS, CDR2 YYNGEE. This CDR3 region has 20 residues. The ends lost 4 bases at V and 3 bases at J; junction bases unmatched: 15. The CDR3: CASSKNLGLAGEYYTGELFF. DNA of the CDR3: TGTGCCAGCAGCAAAAACCTTGGACTAGCGGGAGAGTATTACACCGGGGAGCTGTTTTTT.

V and J are TRBV5-5 and TRBJ1-1; perhaps TRBD1 as D (5 bases). From germline, CDR1 is SGHKS and CDR2 YYEKEE (reference sequence). CDR3 length: 13 residues. The ends were cut back, 1 base at V and 4 bases at J, with 8 bases in the middle. CDR3 sequence (DNA): TGTGCCAGCAGCTTGCCCGGGGGCACTGAAGCTTTCTTT. Translated, it gives CASSLPGGTEAFF.

V is TRBV3-1 (or the pseudogene TRBV3-2) and J is TRBJ1-6; D is possibly TRBD1 (6 bases). Trimming left V 4 bases short and J 2 bases short, with 9 bases between. Germline values: CDR1 LGHDT, CDR2 YNNKEL (reference sequence). This CDR3 region has 15 residues. The CDR3 region has the DNA TGTGCCAGCAGCCTACAGGGCACCTATAATTCACCCCTCCACTTT. This translates into CASSLQGTYNSPLHF.

The V gene is TRBV4-3, the J gene TRBJ2-1; 7 nucleotides agree with TRBD1. The germline V gene encodes CDR1 LGHNA and CDR2 YSLEER. Unmatched junction bases numbered 4, after V lost 0 bases and J lost 2 bases. The CDR3 runs 16 residues. CDR3 nucleotide sequence: TGCGCCAGCAGCCAAGATCCCAGGGGGACCTACAATGAGCAGTTCTTC. It yields the protein CASSQDPRGTYNEQFF.

This chain connects TRBV24-1 to TRBJ2-3, with D possibly matching TRBD2 (7 bases). CDR1 is KGHDR and CDR2 is SFDVKD in the germline V gene. With 12 bases removed from V and 2 bases from J, the gap between germline ends came to 20 bases. The CDR3 runs 15 residues. The CDR3 spells CASSGRGGATDTQYF. In DNA form, the CDR3 reads TGTGCCTCGTCCGGAAGGGGGGGGGCCACAGATACGCAGTATTTT.

V is TRBV6-6 and J is TRBJ1-2, with 7 bases matching TRBD1. Germline values: CDR1 MNHNY, CDR2 SVGAGI (reference sequence). With 2 bases clipped from V and 6 bases from J, the junction kept 6 bases outside the gene matches. This CDR3 spans 14 amino acids. CDR3 in DNA: TGTGCCAGCAGTTACGACAGGGTTGGTGATGGCTACACCTTC. Translation: CASSYDRVGDGYTF.

The rearrangement uses TRBV7-9 and TRBJ2-7; D is perhaps TRBD1 (5 bases). This CDR3 is 14 amino acids long. V was clipped by 5 bases and J by 2 bases, with 13 bases between them. Germline V gene sequence: CDR1 SEHNR, CDR2 FQNEAQ (reference sequence). For the CDR3, the DNA is TGTGCCAGCAGCCCGGAAGACAGCACCTACGAGCAGTACGTC. Protein sequence: CASSPEDSTYEQYV.

This clone appeared once. The chain has TRBV7-6 and TRBJ2-3; 15 nucleotides align to TRBD2. The germline V gene has CDR1 SGHVS and CDR2 FNYEAQ. This CDR3 comprises 16 residues. V shed 3 bases and J 6 bases; nucleotides not matched to a gene: 4. The CDR3 DNA sequence: TGTGCCAGCAGCTTTGGACTAGCGGGAGGGGAGGATACGCAGTATTTT. This sequence encodes CASSFGLAGGEDTQYF.

This chain uses TRBV28 with TRBJ1-3, with a weak D call TRBD1 (6 bases). V shed 5 bases and J shed 0 bases, with 14 bases lying between them. The CDR3 totals 16 residues. CDR1 MDHEN and CDR2 SYDVKM come from the germline V gene. The CDR3 bases are TGTGCCAGCAGTCTCCATACAGGGAGCTCTGGAAACACCATATATTTT. Protein: CASSLHTGSSGNTIYF.

This sequence joins TRBV9 and TRBJ2-3, with 14 nucleotides matching TRBD2. J lost 5 bases, V lost 3 bases, and 11 bases had no gene match. In germline, CDR1 is SGDLS, CDR2 YYNGEE. CDR3 size: 18 residues. CDR3 bases: TGTGCCAGCAGCGCGAGACTAGCGGGAGGGCCTGAGGGAGATACGCAGTATTTT. The encoded protein is CASSARLAGGPEGDTQYF.

The chain links TRBV19 to TRBJ1-4; D possibly corresponds to TRBD1 (6 bases). This CDR3 has 16 residues. Trimming pared 4 bases from V and 0 bases from J, leaving 12 bases between. Per germline, CDR1 LNHDA and CDR2 SQIVND (reference sequence). The CDR3 nucleotides are TGTGCCAGTAGTACCCCCGGACAGCCAACTAATGAAAAACTGTTTTTT. It is translated as CASSTPGQPTNEKLFF.

The V gene is TRBV4-1, the J gene TRBJ2-3; a possible D gene is TRBD1 (6 bases). This CDR3 comprises 13 residues. The ends were cut back, 1 base at V and 6 bases at J, with 8 bases in the middle. Germline lookup yields CDR1 MGHRA and CDR2 YSYEKL. Here the CDR3 reads CASSQARGDTQYF. CDR3 nucleotide sequence: TGCGCCAGCAGCCAAGCTAGGGGGGATACGCAGTATTTT.

The CDR3 here is CAIGTSGRSGELFF. DNA of the CDR3: TGTGCCATCGGGACTAGCGGGAGGAGCGGGGAGCTGTTTTTT. The chain couples TRBV24-1 to TRBJ2-2; 15 bases fit TRBD2. Germline V gene data show CDR1 as KGHDR and CDR2 as SFDVKD. The CDR3 loop spans 14 amino acids. J lost 7 bases, V lost 11 bases, and 4 bases had no gene match.

The chain recombines TRBV6-4 with TRBJ2-3, with D unresolved. V lost 3 bases and J 6 bases, leaving 13 bases between the germline ends. Germline V gene sequence: CDR1 MRHNA, CDR2 SNTAGT. This CDR3 spans 14 amino acids. CDR3 amino acids: CASSDSGPADTQYF. The CDR3, as DNA: TGTGCCAGCAGTGATTCAGGTCCGGCGGATACGCAGTATTTT.

The J gene is TRBJ1-1, the V gene TRBV3-1 (or the pseudogene TRBV3-2); 8 bases align to TRBD1. J lost 9 bases, V lost 4 bases, and 4 bases had no gene match. The CDR3 extends over 12 amino acids. CDR1 LGHDT and CDR2 YNNKEL come from the germline V gene (reference sequence). This CDR3 is CASSRQGRKAFF. The DNA for the CDR3 is TGTGCCAGCAGCCGACAGGGGAGGAAAGCTTTCTTT.

J is TRBJ1-4 and V is TRBV3-1 (or the pseudogene TRBV3-2); 8 nucleotides match TRBD1. This CDR3 contains 16 residues. Losses at the gene ends were 4 bases for V and 7 bases for J; bases not matched to a gene: 11. CDR1 LGHDT and CDR2 YNNKEL come from the germline V gene (reference sequence). The CDR3 sequence: CASSPTGGQAGEKLFF. The DNA of the CDR3 is TGTGCCAGCAGCCCCACTGGGGGACAGGCCGGTGAAAAACTGTTTTTT.

V usage is TRBV6-2 or TRBV6-3 and J usage is TRBJ1-1; D is undetermined. The CDR3 has 14 amino acids. The V gene's germline CDR1 is MNHEY and CDR2 SVGEGT. The V and J ends lost 0 bases and 8 bases respectively, with 13 bases between them. CDR3 in amino acids: CASSYSTVAGEAFF. CDR3 coding DNA: TGTGCCAGCAGTTACTCGACCGTCGCGGGGGAAGCTTTCTTT.

The chain employs TRBV30 and TRBJ2-5; 15 bases fit TRBD2. The CDR3 spans 16 residues. Germline V gives CDR1 GTSNPN, CDR2 SVGIG (reference sequence). V gave up 2 bases and J gave up 4 bases; unmatched junction bases: 5. The CDR3 sequence is CAWSTGLAGGRETQYF. CDR3 sequence (DNA): TGTGCCTGGAGTACAGGACTAGCGGGGGGGCGAGAGACCCAGTACTTC.

V and J are TRBV5-1 and TRBJ2-7; possibly TRBD1 for D (5 bases). This CDR3 has 14 amino acids. CDR1 is SGHRS and CDR2 is YFSETQ in the germline V gene. The V end lost 1 base, the J end lost 4 bases, and 12 bases lay between the germline ends. Here the CDR3 reads CASSLQGIRYEQYF. CDR3 nucleotide sequence: TGCGCCAGCAGCTTGCAGGGAATCAGATACGAGCAGTACTTC.

The chain combines TRBV3-1 (or the pseudogene TRBV3-2) with TRBJ2-7; 14 nucleotides agree with TRBD2. There are 20 residues in the CDR3. The germline V gene encodes CDR1 LGHDT and CDR2 YNNKEL (reference sequence). With 9 bases clipped from V and 2 bases from J, the junction kept 21 bases outside the gene matches. The CDR3 nucleotides read TGTGCCAGGGGAGGCAAACTACGGACTAGCGGGAGGCCCCCTACCTACGAGCAGTACGTC. Its translation is CARGGKLRTSGRPPTYEQYV.

The chain recombines TRBV7-2 with TRBJ2-1, with 7 bases fitting TRBD1. V was clipped by 0 bases and J by 0 bases; unmatched bases: 2. CDR3 size: 16 residues. The germline V gene has CDR1 SGHTA and CDR2 FQGNSA. CDR3 in amino acids: CASSLAGTDSYNEQFF. DNA for the CDR3: TGTGCCAGCAGCTTAGCGGGGACAGACTCCTACAATGAGCAGTTCTTC.

V usage is TRBV2 and J usage is TRBJ2-1; 9 positions agree with TRBD2. The CDR3 runs to 13 residues. V shed 7 bases, J shed 6 bases, and the junction held 4 bases outside the gene matches. CDR1 SNHLY and CDR2 FYNNEI come from the germline V gene. DNA of the CDR3: TGTGCCAGCAACCGCGGGAGGGCCAATGAGCAGTTCTTC. Translation: CASNRGRANEQFF.